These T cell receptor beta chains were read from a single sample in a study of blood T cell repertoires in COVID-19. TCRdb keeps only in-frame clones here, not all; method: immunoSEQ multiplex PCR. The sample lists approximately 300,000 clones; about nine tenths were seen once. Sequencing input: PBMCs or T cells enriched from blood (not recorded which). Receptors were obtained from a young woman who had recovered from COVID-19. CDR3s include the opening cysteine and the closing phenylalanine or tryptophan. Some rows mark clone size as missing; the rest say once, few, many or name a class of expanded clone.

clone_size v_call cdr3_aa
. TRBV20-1 CSASDYNEQFF
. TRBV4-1 CASNQGGPNTEAFF
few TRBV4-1 CASSQEMEGPYGYTF
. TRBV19 CASGDGGGFNEQYF
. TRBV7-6 CASSPGLRSPLHF
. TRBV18 CASSPDRGNHGYTF
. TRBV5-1 CASNGLAGSTDTQYF
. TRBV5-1 CASSGQGAGTEAFF
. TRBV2 CASRGTGAYSNQPQHF
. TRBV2 CASSRTGGTGELFF
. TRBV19 CASRWAKNTGELFF
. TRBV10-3 CAINKGGGSSYNEQFF
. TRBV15 CATGQERNQPQHF
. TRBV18 CASSAREDQPQHF
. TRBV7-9 CASSPGGVVSPLHF
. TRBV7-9 CASSPRTGAEKRMNTEAFF
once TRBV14 CASSRTYEQYF
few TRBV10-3 CAISDVRVYYNEQFF
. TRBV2 CASSGGDGTEAFF
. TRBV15 CATSRGGQAVGNEQFF
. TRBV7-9 CASSLDSSGNTIYF
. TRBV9 CASTWAGGPKETQYF
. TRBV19 CASSIDLQDFYNEQFF
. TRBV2 CASSFLVIRGNNEQFF
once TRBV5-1 CASSLASLSATNEKLFF
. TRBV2 CASSENRDTEAFF
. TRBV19 CASISTGGNSPLHF
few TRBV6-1 CASSEALGTGSEAFF
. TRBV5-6 CASSLAPWTSGGVSLQYF
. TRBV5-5 CASSSQVVTGSGANVLTF
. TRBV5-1 CASSLRADRDYRGTEAFF
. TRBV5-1 CASSLFGTSGSSGQETQYF
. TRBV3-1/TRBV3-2 CASSHRGDGEAFF
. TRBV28 CASSRLETEKLFF
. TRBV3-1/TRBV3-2 CASSQRGGYGYTF
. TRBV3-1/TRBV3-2 CASSHHGSGANVLTF
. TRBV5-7 CASSLGTYEQYF
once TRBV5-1 CASSLAGGLGQETQYF
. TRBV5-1 CASSPNRAGGGYTF
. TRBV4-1 CASSRPGTGTREQYF
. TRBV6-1 CASSEHLGGGDTEAFF
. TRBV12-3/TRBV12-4 CASSLSQPQHF
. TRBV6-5 CASPGQGDTGELFF
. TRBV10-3 CAISDLYRNTEAFF
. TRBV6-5 CASSHTPSEAFF
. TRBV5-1 CASSSSGNYNEQFF
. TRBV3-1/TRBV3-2 CASSPGTDGYEAFF
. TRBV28 CASSLQNYGYTF
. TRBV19 CASRTDRGAQPQHF
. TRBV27 CASSLGTEAYNEQFF
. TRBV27 CASSLSVMGDGYTF
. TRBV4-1 CASSQVYRGGGEKLFF